A single TCR beta chain is shown here with its context. Individual cDNA molecules were tagged with unique molecular identifiers. A single record per CDR3 protein comes from TCRdb applying MiXCR to the 5' RACE reads. The data contain 95,000 to 100,000 distinct CDR3 sequences, around 14% of them singletons. V gave up 6 bases and J gave up 3 bases; unmatched junction bases: 9. The CDR3 has 16 residues. The germline gives CDR1 SGHTA, CDR2 FQGNSA. The sample comes from a study of early T cells in non-severe SARS-CoV-2 infection. This receptor was taken from an adult who was a healthcare worker with PCR-confirmed SARS-CoV-2 infection or an uninfected control (not recorded which). V usage is TRBV7-2 and J usage is TRBJ1-1; TRBD1 matches at 11 bases. Sample: whole blood. CDR3 sequence: CASRRTGGFSDTEAFF. For the CDR3, the DNA is TGTGCCAGCAGACGGACAGGGGGCTTTTCGGACACTGAAGCTTTCTTT.